One T cell receptor beta chain is described in this entry. Naive CD8 isolation took CD45RO-negative cells positively selected for CCR7 and excluded terminally differentiated effector memory CD45RA+ cells. This sample is part of a study of shared clonotypes between healthy human individuals. This CDR3 has 16 residues. V shed 4 bases and J shed 4 bases, with 17 bases lying between them. CDR1 MGHRA and CDR2 YSYEKL come from the germline V gene. Roughly 200 ng DNA, approximately 31,000 T cell genomes, went into each sorted-subset replicate PCR. Clones were read by immunoSEQ multiplex PCR, and TCRdb kept only the in-frame ones, dropping some. This sample carries about 2,100,000 clones, approximately 94% of them seen once, and the ten largest clones take around 1.7%.

The sample comprised naive CD8+ T cells from PBMCs. The rearrangement links TRBV4-1 to TRBJ2-1; D tentatively fits TRBD1 or TRBD2 (5 bases each). This receptor was taken from a man between 18 and 35 years old in good health. Some clones in this sample may be carry-over from other donors' samples. DNA for the CDR3: TGCGCCAGCAGCCCCAGGGCCCGGGACGGGTACAATGAGCAGTTCTTC. It yields the protein CASSPRARDGYNEQFF.